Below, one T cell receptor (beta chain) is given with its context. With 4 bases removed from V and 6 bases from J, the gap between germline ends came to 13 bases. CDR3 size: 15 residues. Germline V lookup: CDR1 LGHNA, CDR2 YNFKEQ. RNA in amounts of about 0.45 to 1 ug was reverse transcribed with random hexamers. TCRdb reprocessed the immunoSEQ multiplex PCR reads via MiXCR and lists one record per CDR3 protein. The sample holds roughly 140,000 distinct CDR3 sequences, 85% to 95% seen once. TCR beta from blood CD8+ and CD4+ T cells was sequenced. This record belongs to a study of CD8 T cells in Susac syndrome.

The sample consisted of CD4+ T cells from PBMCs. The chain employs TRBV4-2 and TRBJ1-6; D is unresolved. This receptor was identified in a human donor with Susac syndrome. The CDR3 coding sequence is TGTGCCAGCAGCCCGGGCGGGCCAGCTAATTCACCCCTCCACTTT. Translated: CASSPGGPANSPLHF.